The 3 T cell receptor beta chains below all came from one sample that was sequenced in a study of T cells in localized non-small cell lung cancer. Measured with immunoSEQ multiplex PCR; TCRdb has only the in-frame clones, and not every one. Found here are about 940 clones, 20% to 25% of them singletons; the top ten hold roughly 12%. The sample was normal lung tissue next to the tumor, taken before any cancer treatment. These receptors were collected from a man between 40 and 70 years old with stage III squamous cell lung carcinoma.

The rearrangement links TRBV11-3 to TRBJ2-7; 9 bases are a match to TRBD2. The CDR3 totals 17 residues. The V segment lost 2 bases and the J segment 6 bases; nucleotides outside the gene matches: 14. Germline V gene data show CDR1 as SGHNT and CDR2 as YENEEA. The CDR3 protein is CASSLSDWAGGPAEQYF. CDR3 DNA sequence: TGTGCCAGCAGCTTAAGTGATTGGGCGGGAGGGCCAGCCGAGCAGTACTTC.

This clone was counted between two and nine times. This chain joins TRBV9 and TRBJ2-7; D gene unclear. V was cut by 3 bases and J by 1 base, with 11 bases left in between. This CDR3 region has 14 residues. Looked up from germline, CDR1 is SGDLS and CDR2 is YYNGEE. The CDR3, as DNA: TGTGCCAGCAGCGAGGACCCAGCGTCCTACGAGCAGTACTTC. This codes for CASSEDPASYEQYF.

This clone appeared a few times. V is TRBV11-3 and J is TRBJ2-2, with D possibly TRBD2 on 5 matching bases. The length of the CDR3 is 15 residues. CDR1 is SGHNT and CDR2 is YENEEA in the germline V gene. Deletions cut 8 bases from V and 1 base from J, with 14 bases between. DNA for the CDR3: TGTGCCAGCGGGCGGGTCGAGCAGAACACCGGGGAGCTGTTTTTT. As protein: CASGRVEQNTGELFF.